The rows below give T cell receptor beta chains drawn from one sample of a study of brain metastases from non-small cell lung cancer. Clones were sequenced by immunoSEQ multiplex PCR, and TCRdb holds only the in-frame ones, with some missing. This sample has more than 700 clones; 80% to 90% occur once, and the top ten carry 7.1%. Sequenced input: tumor-adjacent normal tissue. The source of these receptors is a donor at least 40 years old with non-small cell lung cancer. CDR3s include the opening cysteine and the closing phenylalanine or tryptophan. D genes are given only for firm matches. Not all rows give a size; the values are once, few, many and, for expanded clones, a class.

.	TRBJ1-5	TRBV19	.	CASQDGLQPQHF	TGTGCCAGTCAGGACGGCCTTCAGCCCCAGCATTTT
.	TRBJ2-3	TRBV19	.	CASSPGANMQYF	TGTGCCAGTAGTCCCGGGGCAAATATGCAGTATTTT
.	TRBJ1-4	TRBV19	.	CASSIKFEGKLFF	TGTGCCAGTAGTATTAAGTTCGAAGGAAAACTGTTTTTT
.	TRBJ2-5	TRBV12-5	.	CASGLEGETQYF	TGTGCTAGTGGTTTGGAGGGGGAGACCCAGTACTTC
.	TRBJ1-5	TRBV28	.	CASHVGDQPQHF	TGTGCCAGCCACGTAGGGGATCAGCCCCAGCATTTT
.	TRBJ1-6	TRBV6-5	.	CASSYTSGDSPLHF	TGTGCCAGCAGTTACACTTCGGGGGATTCACCCCTCCACTTT
.	TRBJ2-4	TRBV19	.	CASSSQNSGKNIQYF	TGTGCCAGTAGCTCACAGAATTCCGGCAAAAACATTCAGTACTTC
.	TRBJ1-5	TRBV12-3/TRBV12-4	.	CASSLDSYQPQHF	TGTGCCAGCAGTTTGGACAGCTATCAGCCCCAGCATTTT
.	TRBJ2-7	TRBV6-5	.	CASSYLPSSYEQYF	TGTGCCAGCAGTTATCTCCCCAGCTCCTACGAGCAGTACTTC
.	TRBJ1-2	TRBV6-2/TRBV6-3	TRBD1	CASSYMDRKGGYTF	TGTGCCAGCAGTTATATGGACAGGAAAGGTGGCTACACCTTC
.	TRBJ2-3	TRBV19	.	CASRAQARGTDTQYF	TGTGCCAGTAGGGCTCAAGCAAGGGGTACAGATACGCAGTATTTT
.	TRBJ2-3	TRBV5-4	.	CASARSFRGRPDTQYF	TGTGCCAGCGCGCGCTCGTTTCGTGGGAGGCCAGATACGCAGTATTTT
.	TRBJ1-1	TRBV6-5	.	CASSYSFRTEAFF	TGTGCCAGCAGTTACTCCTTCCGGACTGAAGCTTTCTTT
.	TRBJ2-5	TRBV11-3	.	CASSMGKGETQYF	TGTGCCAGCAGCATGGGGAAGGGCGAGACCCAGTACTTC
.	TRBJ1-5	TRBV19	TRBD1	CASSSGTASNQPQHF	TGTGCCAGTAGTAGCGGGACAGCGAGCAATCAGCCCCAGCATTTT
few	TRBJ1-2	TRBV19	TRBD1	CASSKGDRNGYTF	TGTGCCAGTAGTAAAGGGGACAGAAATGGCTACACCTTC
.	TRBJ2-1	TRBV12-5	.	CASAPDGSSYNEQFF	TGTGCTAGTGCCCCAGACGGGAGCTCCTACAATGAGCAGTTCTTC
.	TRBJ2-7	TRBV28	.	CASSFTGLYEQYF	TGTGCCAGCAGTTTCACAGGGTTATACGAGCAGTACTTC
.	TRBJ1-5	TRBV9	.	CASSVGRVGQPQHF	TGTGCCAGCAGCGTAGGGCGGGTGGGTCAGCCCCAGCATTTT
.	TRBJ1-3	TRBV6-1	.	CASSDGGAGNTIYF	TGTGCCAGCAGTGATGGGGGGGCTGGAAACACCATATATTTT
.	TRBJ2-5	TRBV7-9	.	CASSSGQQETQYF	TGTGCCAGCAGCTCTGGACAGCAAGAGACCCAGTACTTC
.	TRBJ1-2	TRBV7-9	.	CASSGAGAKNYGYTF	TGTGCCAGCAGCGGAGCAGGGGCGAAAAACTATGGCTACACCTTC
.	TRBJ1-1	TRBV5-4	.	CASSLSAQTEAFF	TGTGCCAGCAGCTTATCCGCACAGACTGAAGCTTTCTTT
.	TRBJ2-5	TRBV19	TRBD1	CASSIGQEETQYF	TGTGCCAGTAGTATCGGACAGGAAGAGACCCAGTACTTC
.	TRBJ2-5	TRBV5-6	.	CASSLPRVGKETQYF	TGTGCCAGCAGCTTGCCCAGGGTTGGGAAGGAGACCCAGTACTTC
.	TRBJ2-1	TRBV3-1/TRBV3-2	.	CASSQKRPQGLLNNEQFF	TGTGCCAGCAGTCAAAAGAGACCGCAGGGTCTTTTAAACAATGAGCAGTTCTTC